This T cell receptor beta chain was captured by sequencing in a study of T cell responses to AZD1222 COVID-19 vaccine. Background on the study: Pooled in the analysis were second doses at about 4 or about 12 weeks.

Assay: immunoSEQ multiplex PCR; the TCRdb copy retains only in-frame clones and omits some. The repertoire has fewer than 300,000 clones, more than 85% of them found once; the top ten carry 0.55%. Trimming removed 5 bases from V and 1 base from J, with 8 bases in between. Germline values: CDR1 MDHEN, CDR2 SYDVKM. The CDR3 has 13 residues. The clonotype originates from an adult in good health. The chain carries TRBV28 and TRBJ1-1; no clear D gene. The input for sequencing was peripheral blood, taken on day 0 of AZD1222 vaccination. The CDR3 DNA sequence: TGTGCCAGCAGTCGAATGCGGAACACTGAAGCTTTCTTT. Translation: CASSRMRNTEAFF. The full variable domain, its missing parts supplied by reference TRBV28 and TRBJ1-1, is DVKVTQSSRYLVKRTGEKVFLECVQDMDHENMFWYRQDPGLGLRLIYFSYDVKMKEKGDIPEGYSVSREKKERFSLILESASTNQTSMYLCASSRMRNTEAFFGQGTRLTVV.